This T cell receptor (beta chain) is from a study of T cells in lung cancer brain metastases (dated by TCRdb to 2016 to 2018). Study-level background: Of the roughly 21 patients, 15 to 17 had a history of tobacco use, with a median of 40 pack-years. About 90% of the 20 patients received no interval therapy between primary and metastasis resection. The median interval between acquisition of the primary specimen and acquisition of the brain metastasis specimen was 300 to 450 days. TCR beta CDR3 repertoires were compared between fully resected primary non-small cell lung cancers and paired brain metastases. The cohort comprised about 20 patients contributing some 40 specimens, one primary lung lesion and one brain metastasis each. Of the patients, about a dozen were female and several were male, and their median age at first diagnosis was 50 to 60 years. The average DNA integrity number was less than 4.5 in both primary and metastatic specimens, and the two sites did not differ significantly.

Each sample received roughly 2 to 4.92 ug of genomic DNA as input, and the DNA input was kept equal within each pair of samples. TCR beta libraries were built with the immunoSEQ hsTCRbeta Kit using multiplexed V and J gene primers in two PCR steps. The pooled libraries, together with positive and negative controls, were sequenced on an Illumina MiSeq running a 100-cycle paired-end protocol. In the authors' own workflow: The immunoSEQ vendor processed the raw data into normalized, annotated TCR beta repertoire reports. Richness was counted as unique clones by nucleotide sequence, and total richness was extrapolated with the iChao1 and Efron-Thisted estimators. Paired lesions were characterized and compared using Pielou's evenness, Simpson's index, top-ten clone proportional abundance, and the Morisita overlap index. As stored in TCRdb, this immuneACCESS dataset retains in-frame rearrangements with V and J assigned. A fraction of the clones does not appear; measured against another copy, unresolved V genes explain less than half of the discrepancy, and the remainder lacks a known reason. V and J calls and clone size are copied from that table; D and trimming were computed from the DNA. The sample data list about 4,200 clones, and approximately 90% of these were observed just once. 8.1% of the sample is held by the ten biggest clonotypes.

What the study reported, not specific to this receptor: It was not possible to control for the effects of preoperative corticosteroids on T cell infiltration in brain metastases. Brain metastases contained significantly fewer unique productive clones than the paired primaries (median about 1,600 versus 5,000). Most clones were found to be lesion-specific, and limited overlap was observed between paired lesions (mean Morisita index around 0.21). DNA fragmentation in the FFPE samples may have prevented recovery of the complete infiltrating T cell repertoire. A significantly larger repertoire fraction was made up by the ten most abundant clones in brain metastases than in primaries, which was suggestive of clonal expansion.

The germline V gene encodes CDR1 SGHRS and CDR2 YFSETQ. Its CDR3 holds 14 amino acids, cysteine through phenylalanine. CDR3 DNA is the only sequence kept; it has 42 bases, read in frame from the first base. Trimmed from V: 4 bases; trimmed from J: 4 bases; junction bases lacking a gene match: 5. Patients had resection for either synchronous oligometastatic disease or delayed recurrence of a solitary brain metastasis. To avoid including cancers other than NSCLC, any patient with a history of multiple malignancies was excluded. Tumor areas were macrodissected from a few deparaffinized around 10 um unstained sections, using marked H&E slides as a guide. All specimens were fixed in formalin and embedded in paraffin (FFPE). The AllPrep DNA/RNA FFPE Kit was used for extraction of genomic DNA. Concerning this clone itself: The antigen this receptor binds is unknown. Per-base quality was not reported, and no clone a single base away is much larger than it.

The sample comprised tumor tissue from the primary lung tumor. In light of the paper, this sample's cell subset or site label describes: primary lung cancer lesion. The source is a man in his 60s with non-small cell lung cancer. The chain is encoded by TRBV5-1 joined to TRBJ1-5; 7 bases in the middle match TRBD1. Read as DNA, the sequence is TGCGCCAGCAGCCCGGGACAGCCTAATCAGCCCCAGCATTTT. Protein translation: CASSPGQPNQPQHF.